One sample yielded the 10 T cell receptor beta chains listed below, sequenced in a study of blood T cell repertoires in COVID-19. Sequenced by immunoSEQ multiplex PCR; TCRdb stores in-frame clones only, minus some. The table shows some 30,000 clones, with around 90% occurring only once. The sample was peripheral blood. The receptors were gathered from a human donor in a cohort sampled during active COVID-19.

The chain has TRBV7-2 and TRBJ2-3; the match to TRBD2 covers 8 bases. From germline, CDR1 is SGHTA and CDR2 FQGNSA. The CDR3 length is 15 residues. Losses at the gene ends were 8 bases for V and 4 bases for J; bases not matched to a gene: 11. The CDR3 bases are TGTGCCAGCTCCCGATCAGCGGGGGTGGCAGATACGCAGTATTTT. Translation: CASSRSAGVADTQYF.

This chain's CDR3 is CASSLRERQPQHF. For the CDR3, the DNA is TGTGCCAGCTCACTACGGGAGAGACAGCCCCAGCATTTT. The rearrangement joins TRBV18 to TRBJ1-5; D gene uncertain. Germline assignment: CDR1 KGHSH and CDR2 LQKENI. CDR3 length: 13 residues. V shed 4 bases and J shed 7 bases, with 11 bases lying between them.

The chain has TRBV3-1 (or the pseudogene TRBV3-2) and TRBJ1-4, with 7 nucleotides matching TRBD1. CDR3 length: 15 amino acids. Germline values: CDR1 LGHDT, CDR2 YNNKEL (reference sequence). The junction had 5 bases not matched to a gene; V was cut back by 1 base and J by 6 bases. CDR3: CASSQAGTEDEKLFF. For the CDR3, the DNA is TGTGCCAGCAGCCAAGCCGGGACAGAGGATGAAAAACTGTTTTTT.

V is TRBV5-1 and J is TRBJ1-5, with TRBD1 identical over 7 bases. This CDR3 contains 16 residues. V was clipped by 0 bases and J by 5 bases; unmatched bases: 8. CDR1 SGHRS and CDR2 YFSETQ come from the germline V gene. The CDR3 sequence: CASSLGGRGLDQPQHF. As DNA, the CDR3 is TGCGCCAGCAGCTTGGGGGGCAGGGGGTTGGATCAGCCCCAGCATTTT.

The chain has TRBV7-3 and TRBJ1-6; unclear D gene. CDR1 SGHTA and CDR2 FQGTGA come from the germline V gene. V was cut by 5 bases and J by 6 bases, with 14 bases left in between. CDR3 size: 15 residues. For the CDR3, the DNA is TGTGCCAGCAGCCCCCGGGAGTCCAGTAATTCACCCCTCCACTTT. Protein sequence: CASSPRESSNSPLHF.

This chain joins TRBV7-9 and TRBJ2-7; D may be TRBD1 (5 bases). Germline CDR1 reads SEHNR; CDR2 reads FQNEAQ (reference sequence). The length of the CDR3 is 14 residues. The V end lost 2 bases, the J end lost 4 bases, and 12 bases lay between the germline ends. The CDR3 reads CASSLRRDYYEQYF. CDR3 nucleotides: TGTGCCAGCAGCTTACGCAGGGATTATTACGAGCAGTACTTC.

Within the sample, this clone is large. J is TRBJ1-4 and V is TRBV28, with 9 bases lining up with TRBD1. CDR1 and CDR2 from the germline V gene are MDHEN and SYDVKM. The CDR3 covers 13 residues. The junction had 5 bases not matched to a gene; V was cut back by 5 bases and J by 10 bases. The CDR3 sequence is CASSKRGQGKLFF. In nucleotides, the CDR3 is TGTGCCAGCAGTAAGAGGGGACAGGGAAAACTGTTTTTT.

This clone was observed once. The rearrangement links TRBV9 to TRBJ1-6; tentative D call: TRBD1 (5 bases). With 3 bases removed from V and 7 bases from J, the gap between germline ends came to 23 bases. The CDR3 is 18 amino acids. Germline lookup yields CDR1 SGDLS and CDR2 YYNGEE. CDR3 coding DNA: TGTGCCAGCAGCGAGAGGGGCCCGGGGGAGGCCCCGAATTCACCCCTCCACTTT. It yields the protein CASSERGPGEAPNSPLHF.

V is TRBV5-6 and J is TRBJ1-5; TRBD1 matches 11 bases. J gave up 6 bases and V 6 bases, and 11 bases lay outside the gene matches. The CDR3 consists of 16 residues. The germline V gene has CDR1 SGHDT and CDR2 YYEEEE. Here the CDR3 reads CASTRTGGASGQPQHF. CDR3 coding DNA: TGTGCCAGCACCCGGACAGGGGGCGCTTCAGGTCAGCCCCAGCATTTT.

The V call is TRBV27, the J call TRBJ2-3; 13 bases are shared with TRBD2. V trimming: 6 bases; J trimming: 5 bases; junction bases outside the gene matches: 5. The germline V gene encodes CDR1 MNHEY and CDR2 SMNVEV (reference sequence). CDR3 size: 15 residues. The CDR3: CASSILAGGKDTQYF. The DNA of the CDR3 is TGTGCCAGCAGCATACTAGCGGGGGGGAAAGATACGCAGTATTTT.